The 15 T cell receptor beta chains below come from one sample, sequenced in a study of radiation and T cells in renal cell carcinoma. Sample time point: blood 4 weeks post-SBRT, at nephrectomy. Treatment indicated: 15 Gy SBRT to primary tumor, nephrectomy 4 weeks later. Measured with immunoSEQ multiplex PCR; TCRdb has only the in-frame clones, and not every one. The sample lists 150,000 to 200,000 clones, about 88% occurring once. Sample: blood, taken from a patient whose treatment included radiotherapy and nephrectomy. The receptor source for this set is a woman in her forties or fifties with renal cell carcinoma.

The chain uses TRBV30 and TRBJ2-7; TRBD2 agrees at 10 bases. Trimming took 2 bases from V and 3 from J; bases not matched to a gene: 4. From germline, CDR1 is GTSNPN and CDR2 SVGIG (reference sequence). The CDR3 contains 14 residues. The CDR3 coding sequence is TGTGCCTGGAGTAGCCTAGCGGGGGTCTACGAGCAGTACTTC. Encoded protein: CAWSSLAGVYEQYF.

The CDR3 is CASSRDRGLTEAFF. DNA for the CDR3: TGTGCCAGTAGCCGGGACAGGGGGCTAACTGAAGCTTTCTTT. This chain links TRBV19 with TRBJ1-1; 12 bases match TRBD1. This CDR3 region has 14 residues. V lost 6 bases, J lost 5 bases, and 4 bases stayed unmatched. Germline V gives CDR1 LNHDA, CDR2 SQIVND (reference sequence). The complete variable domain, with remaining parts taken from reference TRBV19 and TRBJ1-1, reads DGGITQSPKYLFRKEGQNVTLSCEQNLNHDAMYWYRQDPGQGLRLIYYSQIVNDFQKGDIAEGYSVSREKKESFPLTVTSAQKNPTAFYLCASSRDRGLTEAFFGQGTRLTVV.

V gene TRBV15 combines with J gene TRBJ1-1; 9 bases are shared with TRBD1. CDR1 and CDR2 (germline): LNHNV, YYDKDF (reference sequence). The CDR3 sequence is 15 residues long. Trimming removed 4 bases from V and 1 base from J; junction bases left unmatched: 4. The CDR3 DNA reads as TGTGCCACCAGCATTAAGGACAGGGGGAACACTGAAGCTTTCTTT. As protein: CATSIKDRGNTEAFF.

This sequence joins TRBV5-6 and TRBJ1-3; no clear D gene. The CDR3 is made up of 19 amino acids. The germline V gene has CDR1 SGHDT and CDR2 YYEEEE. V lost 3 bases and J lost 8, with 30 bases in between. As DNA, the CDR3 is TGTGCCAGCAGCTATCGCTTTTCGGCAGCTGAACCACTCCGAGACACCATATATTTT. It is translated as CASSYRFSAAEPLRDTIYF.

The CDR3 DNA reads as TGTGCCAGCAGCTTCTCCCGGGGCGGCACCGGGGAGCTGTTTTTT. Translating gives CASSFSRGGTGELFF. The chain combines TRBV7-2 with TRBJ2-2, with D perhaps being TRBD1 or TRBD2 (5 bases each). Per the germline V gene, CDR1 is SGHTA and CDR2 is FQGNSA. Trimming cost V 3 bases and J 4 bases, with 12 bases left between them. The CDR3 totals 15 residues. The full variable domain, its missing parts supplied by reference TRBV7-2 and TRBJ2-2, is GAGVSQSPSNKVTEKGKDVELRCDPISGHTALYWYRQSLGQGLEFLIYFQGNSAPDKSGLPSDRFSAERTGGSVSTLTIQRTQQEDSAVYLCASSFSRGGTGELFFGEGSRLTVL.

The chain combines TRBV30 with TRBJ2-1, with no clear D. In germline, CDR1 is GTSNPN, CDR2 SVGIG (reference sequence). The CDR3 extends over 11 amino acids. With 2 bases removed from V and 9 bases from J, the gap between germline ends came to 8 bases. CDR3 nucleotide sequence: TGTGCCTGGAGTCCGAAACTTGAGCAGTTCTTC. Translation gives CAWSPKLEQFF. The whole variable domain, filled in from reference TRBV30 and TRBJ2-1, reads SQTIHQWPATLVQPVGSPLSLECTVEGTSNPNLYWYRQAAGRGLQLLFYSVGIGQISSEVPQNLSASRPQDRQFILSSKKLLLSDSGFYLCAWSPKLEQFFGPGTRLTVL.

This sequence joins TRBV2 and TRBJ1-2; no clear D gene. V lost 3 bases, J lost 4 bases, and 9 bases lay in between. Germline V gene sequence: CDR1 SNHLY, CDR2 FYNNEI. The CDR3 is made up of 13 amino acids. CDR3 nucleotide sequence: TGTGCCAGCAGTGAGTACAGCATCTATGGCTACACCTTC. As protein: CASSEYSIYGYTF. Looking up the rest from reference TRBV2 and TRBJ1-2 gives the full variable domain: EPEVTQTPSHQVTQMGQEVILRCVPISNHLYFYWYRQILGQKVEFLVSFYNNEISEKSEIFDDQFSVERPDGSNFTLKIRSTKLEDSAMYFCASSEYSIYGYTFGSGTRLTVV.

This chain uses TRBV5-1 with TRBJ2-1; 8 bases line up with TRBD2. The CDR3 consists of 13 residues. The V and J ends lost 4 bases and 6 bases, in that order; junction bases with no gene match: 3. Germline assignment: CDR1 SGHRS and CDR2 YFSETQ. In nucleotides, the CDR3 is TGCGCCAGCAGCCTAGGGACTAGCAATGAGCAGTTCTTC. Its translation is CASSLGTSNEQFF.

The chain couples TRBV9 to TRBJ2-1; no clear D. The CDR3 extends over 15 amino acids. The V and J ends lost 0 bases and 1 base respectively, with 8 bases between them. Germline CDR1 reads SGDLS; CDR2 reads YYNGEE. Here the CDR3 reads CASSVGSFSYNEQFF. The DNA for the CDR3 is TGTGCCAGCAGCGTAGGCAGCTTTTCCTACAATGAGCAGTTCTTC.

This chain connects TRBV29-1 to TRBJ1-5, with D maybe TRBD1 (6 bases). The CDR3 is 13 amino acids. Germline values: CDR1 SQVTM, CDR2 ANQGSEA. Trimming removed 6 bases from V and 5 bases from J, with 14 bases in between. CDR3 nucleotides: TGCAGCGTGGGGGGCTCCGACGATCAGCCCCAGCATTTT. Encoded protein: CSVGGSDDQPQHF.

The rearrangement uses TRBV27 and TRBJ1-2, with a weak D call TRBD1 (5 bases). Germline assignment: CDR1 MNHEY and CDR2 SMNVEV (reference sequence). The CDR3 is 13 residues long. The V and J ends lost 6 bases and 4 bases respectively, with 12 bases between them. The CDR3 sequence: CASRGRGPYGYTF. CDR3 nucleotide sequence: TGTGCCAGCAGAGGAAGGGGCCCCTATGGCTACACCTTC.

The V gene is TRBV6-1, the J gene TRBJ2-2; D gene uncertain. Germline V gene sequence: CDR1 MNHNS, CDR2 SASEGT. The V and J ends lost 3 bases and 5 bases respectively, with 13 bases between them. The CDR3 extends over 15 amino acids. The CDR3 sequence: CASSEAAMGTGELFF. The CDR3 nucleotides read TGTGCCAGCAGTGAGGCTGCAATGGGTACCGGGGAGCTGTTTTTT.

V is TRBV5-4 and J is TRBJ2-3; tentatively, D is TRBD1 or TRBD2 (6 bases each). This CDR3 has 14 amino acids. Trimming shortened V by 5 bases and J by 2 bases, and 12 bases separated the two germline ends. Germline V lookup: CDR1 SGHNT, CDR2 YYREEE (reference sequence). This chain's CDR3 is CASRRDTLTDTQYF. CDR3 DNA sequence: TGTGCCAGCAGGCGGGACACCCTCACAGATACGCAGTATTTT.

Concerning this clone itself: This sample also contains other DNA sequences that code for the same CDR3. Written as DNA, the CDR3 is TGCGCCAGCAGCTTAGGACAGGGTCCCTACGAGCAGTACTTC. Translating gives CASSLGQGPYEQYF. The rearrangement links TRBV5-1 to TRBJ2-7, with TRBD1 identical over 8 bases. Germline loops: CDR1 SGHRS, CDR2 YFSETQ. J gave up 2 bases and V 2 bases, and 3 bases lay outside the gene matches. This CDR3 is built from 14 residues.

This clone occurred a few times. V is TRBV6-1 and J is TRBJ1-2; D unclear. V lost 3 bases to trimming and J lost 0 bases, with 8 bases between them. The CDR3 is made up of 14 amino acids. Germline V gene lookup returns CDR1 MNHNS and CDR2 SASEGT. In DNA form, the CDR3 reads TGTGCCAGCAGTGATAGGGTAGCTAACTATGGCTACACCTTC. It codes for CASSDRVANYGYTF.